The clone carrying this T cell receptor beta chain was detected a few times. The source of the sample is a study of immune evolution from preneoplasia to lung adenocarcinoma. Some clones are missing from TCRdb's copy, which holds only in-frame ones; the method was immunoSEQ multiplex PCR. The repertoire consists of 8,800 or so clones, with over 75% occurring once and the leading ten covering approximately 7%. The CDR3 loop spans 14 amino acids. Germline V gene lookup returns CDR1 MNHEY and CDR2 SMNVEV (reference sequence). V was trimmed by 3 bases and J by 2 bases, leaving 9 bases between them. The J gene is TRBJ2-3, the V gene TRBV27; maybe TRBD1 (5 bases). The TCR sequence derives from a person between 65 and 79 years old with lung adenocarcinoma. The sequencing sample was made of FFPE adjacent normal lung tissue. CDR3 sequence reads: CASSLAGYTDTQYF. CDR3 in DNA: TGTGCCAGCAGTTTGGCAGGGTACACAGATACGCAGTATTTT.